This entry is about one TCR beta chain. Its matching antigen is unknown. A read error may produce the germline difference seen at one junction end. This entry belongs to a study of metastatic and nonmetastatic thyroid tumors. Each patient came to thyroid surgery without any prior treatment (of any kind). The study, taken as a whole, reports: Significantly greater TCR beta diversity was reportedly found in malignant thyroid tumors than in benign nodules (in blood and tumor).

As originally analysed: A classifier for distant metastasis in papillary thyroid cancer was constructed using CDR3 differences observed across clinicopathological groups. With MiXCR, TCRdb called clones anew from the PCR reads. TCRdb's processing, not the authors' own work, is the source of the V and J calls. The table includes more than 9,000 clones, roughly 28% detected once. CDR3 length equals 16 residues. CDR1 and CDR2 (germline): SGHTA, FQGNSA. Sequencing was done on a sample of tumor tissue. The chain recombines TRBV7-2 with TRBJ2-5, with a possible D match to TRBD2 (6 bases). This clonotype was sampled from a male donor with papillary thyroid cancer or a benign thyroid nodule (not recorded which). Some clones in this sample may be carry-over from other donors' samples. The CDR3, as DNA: TGTGACAGCAGCCCCGGCTTGGACGGGAGAGCGGAGACCAAGTACTTC. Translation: CDSSPGLDGRAETKYF.